The 26 T cell receptor beta chains presented below share a single source sample, sequenced in a study of T cell responses to AZD1222 COVID-19 vaccine. The assay was immunoSEQ multiplex PCR, and TCRdb's table has in-frame clones only and misses some. The table includes some 140,000 clones, more than 85% detected once. Sequencing used peripheral blood, obtained on day 0 of AZD1222 vaccination. These receptors all stem from an adult in good health.

V and J are TRBV6-2 or TRBV6-3 and TRBJ2-4; weak D call: TRBD2 (6 bases). V gave up 4 bases and J gave up 0 bases, with 10 bases separating them. From germline, CDR1 is MNHEY and CDR2 SVGEGT. This CDR3 is built from 15 residues. In DNA, the CDR3 is TGTGCCAGCAGTTTCCCGGGGGTAGCCAAAAACATTCAGTACTTC. It codes for CASSFPGVAKNIQYF.

The chain recombines TRBV11-3 with TRBJ1-1; 8 bases match TRBD1. The CDR3 loop spans 14 amino acids. Germline V gene data show CDR1 as SGHNT and CDR2 as YENEEA. The trim removed 4 bases at V and 5 bases at J, leaving 6 bases unmatched. CDR3 bases: TGTGCCAGCAGCTACGACAGGGGAGGAACTGAAGCTTTCTTT. Protein sequence: CASSYDRGGTEAFF.

For the CDR3, the DNA is TGTGCCACCAGCAGAGATACCCAGCCTGAAGCTTTCTTT. It yields the protein CATSRDTQPEAFF. This sequence joins TRBV15 and TRBJ1-1; D gene uncertain. Trimming pared 0 bases from V and 6 bases from J, leaving 8 bases between. Per germline, CDR1 LNHNV and CDR2 YYDKDF (reference sequence). The CDR3 has 13 amino acids.

The CDR3 loop is CASSLSGRSDSPLHF. DNA of the CDR3: TGCGCCAGCAGCTTGTCGGGGAGATCGGACTCACCCCTCCACTTT. The chain couples TRBV5-1 to TRBJ1-6; D ambiguous. V was shortened by 1 base and J by 10 bases, with 15 bases between the two germline ends. Germline CDR1 and CDR2: SGHRS and YFSETQ. CDR3 length equals 15 residues.

The chain links TRBV5-4 to TRBJ1-2, with a possible D match to TRBD1 (6 bases). CDR3 length equals 12 residues. The germline V and J ends were trimmed by 0 bases and 8 bases, with 8 bases remaining between them. In germline, CDR1 is SGHNT, CDR2 YYREEE (reference sequence). CDR3 DNA: TGTGCCAGCAGCTTGGGGGGGCTAGGCTACACCTTC. Its protein is CASSLGGLGYTF. The whole variable domain, filled in from reference TRBV5-4 and TRBJ1-2, reads ETGVTQSPTHLIKTRGQQVTLRCSSQSGHNTVSWYQQALGQGPQFIFQYYREEENGRGNFPPRFSGLQFPNYSSELNVNALELDDSALYLCASSLGGLGYTFGSGTRLTVV.

The rearrangement links TRBV6-6 to TRBJ1-2, with D maybe TRBD1 (5 bases). Germline assignment: CDR1 MNHNY and CDR2 SVGAGI (reference sequence). V was cut by 2 bases and J by 2 bases, with 15 bases left in between. This CDR3 is built from 16 residues. In DNA, the CDR3 is TGTGCCAGCAGTTACACCTCATCTCGGGGGAACTATGGCTACACCTTC. Its translation is CASSYTSSRGNYGYTF.

The sample holds a few counts of this clone. V usage is TRBV10-3 and J usage is TRBJ2-7; a possible D gene is TRBD1 (5 bases). The V gene lost 10 bases and the J gene lost 2 bases, with 15 bases spanning the gap. CDR3 size: 13 residues. The germline V gene encodes CDR1 ENHRY and CDR2 SYGVKD. The chain's CDR3 is CATAYGAAYEQYF. CDR3 nucleotides: TGTGCCACTGCGTATGGGGCCGCCTACGAGCAGTACTTC.

This clone is a singleton in its sample. The J gene is TRBJ1-2, the V gene TRBV4-1; possibly TRBD1 for D (6 bases). Germline values: CDR1 MGHRA, CDR2 YSYEKL. This CDR3 is built from 14 residues. V gave up 2 bases and J gave up 1 base, with 8 bases separating them. Here the CDR3 DNA reads TGCGCCAGCAGCCAACACAGGGTTAACTATGGCTACACCTTC. Residues: CASSQHRVNYGYTF.

The chain carries TRBV18 and TRBJ2-2; D not certain. The germline CDR1 and CDR2 sequences are KGHSH and LQKENI. The CDR3 runs 14 residues. Trimming left V 3 bases short and J 0 bases short, with 5 bases between. The CDR3 spells CASSPSPNTGELFF. In nucleotides, the CDR3 is TGTGCCAGCTCACCGTCCCCGAACACCGGGGAGCTGTTTTTT.

The rearrangement joins TRBV7-9 to TRBJ1-2, with D tentatively TRBD1 (6 bases). Trimming shortened V by 5 bases and J by 4 bases, and 11 bases separated the two germline ends. CDR3 size: 13 residues. Germline V gives CDR1 SEHNR, CDR2 FQNEAQ (reference sequence). CDR3 nucleotide sequence: TGTGCCAGCAGCAGCAGGGGAGGCTATGGCTACACCTTC. It specifies CASSSRGGYGYTF.

This clone was seen a single time. The V gene is TRBV11-3, the J gene TRBJ2-2; D call uncertain. The V end lost 1 base, the J end lost 4 bases, and 7 bases lay between the germline ends. CDR3 length: 14 residues. The germline V gene encodes CDR1 SGHNT and CDR2 YENEEA. This CDR3 reads CASSLGSSTGELFF. In DNA form, the CDR3 reads TGTGCCAGCAGCTTAGGGTCTTCCACCGGGGAGCTGTTTTTT.

The chain carries TRBV28 and TRBJ1-2, with a possible D match to TRBD1 (5 bases). Trimming removed 6 bases at V and 7 bases at J, with 21 bases between. Germline CDR1 MDHEN, CDR2 SYDVKM. The CDR3 totals 15 residues. The CDR3 loop reads CASSRLQGIDTGYTF. CDR3 coding DNA: TGTGCCAGCAGCCGGCTCCAGGGAATCGATACTGGCTACACCTTC.

This chain joins TRBV7-2 and TRBJ1-3; D uncertain. Germline assignment: CDR1 SGHTA and CDR2 FQGNSA. Trimming took off 1 base at V and 2 bases at J, with 12 bases between the two ends. This CDR3 region has 16 residues. In DNA form, the CDR3 reads TGTGCCAGCAGCTTAGGGGCCCCCAGGACTGGAAACACCATATATTTT. It yields the protein CASSLGAPRTGNTIYF.

The chain couples TRBV2 to TRBJ1-1; D gene ambiguous. V lost 6 bases and J lost 1, with 12 bases in between. The CDR3 totals 14 residues. Germline CDR1 reads SNHLY; CDR2 reads FYNNEI. CDR3 in DNA: TGTGCCAGCAGGGGTTTGGGCGGGAACACTGAAGCTTTCTTT. Translating it yields CASRGLGGNTEAFF.

CDR3 residues: CASSSAGGIRNTEAFF. CDR3 in DNA: TGTGCCAGTAGCTCCGCGGGGGGTATTAGGAACACTGAAGCTTTCTTT. The V gene is TRBV19, the J gene TRBJ1-1; weak D call: TRBD1 (5 bases). The CDR3 contains 16 residues. Trimming left V 6 bases short and J 1 base short, with 18 bases between. Germline CDR1 is LNHDA and CDR2 is SQIVND (reference sequence).

This chain joins TRBV28 and TRBJ2-3, with no clear D. The CDR3 spans 14 residues. Germline V CDR1 and CDR2: MDHEN, SYDVKM. Trimming took off 7 bases at V and 4 bases at J, with 15 bases between the two ends. The DNA for the CDR3 is TGTGCCAGCACCCCGGTAGGGTCCGCAGATACGCAGTATTTT. Translating it yields CASTPVGSADTQYF. Filled out from reference TRBV28 and TRBJ2-3, the complete variable domain reads DVKVTQSSRYLVKRTGEKVFLECVQDMDHENMFWYRQDPGLGLRLIYFSYDVKMKEKGDIPEGYSVSREKKERFSLILESASTNQTSMYLCASTPVGSADTQYFGPGTRLTVL.

The chain has TRBV5-5 and TRBJ1-2; 7 bases fit TRBD1. Looked up from germline, CDR1 is SGHKS and CDR2 is YYEKEE (reference sequence). V was clipped by 5 bases and J by 8 bases; unmatched bases: 9. There are 13 residues in the CDR3. DNA of the CDR3: TGTGCCAGCAGTCCCGACAGGGTGGGCGGCTACACCTTC. Its protein is CASSPDRVGGYTF. Together with reference TRBV5-5 and TRBJ1-2, the CDR3 gives the full variable domain: DAGVTQSPTHLIKTRGQQVTLRCSPISGHKSVSWYQQVLGQGPQFIFQYYEKEERGRGNFPDRFSARQFPNYSSELNVNALLLGDSALYLCASSPDRVGGYTFGSGTRLTVV.

The chain is built from TRBV5-8 and TRBJ2-1; D gene unclear. Germline lookup yields CDR1 SGHTS and CDR2 YDEGEE. Trimming shortened V by 4 bases and J by 0 bases, and 11 bases separated the two germline ends. This CDR3 region has 15 residues. CDR3 region: CASSDGRSSYNEQFF. For the CDR3, the DNA is TGTGCCAGCAGCGATGGACGAAGCTCCTACAATGAGCAGTTCTTC.

J is TRBJ2-3 and V is TRBV11-3, with a possible D match to TRBD1 (5 bases). The germline V gene has CDR1 SGHNT and CDR2 YENEEA. Trimming removed 4 bases from V and 3 bases from J, with 14 bases in between. The CDR3 is 15 residues long. The DNA of the CDR3 is TGTGCCAGCAGCTCCGGACAACATACTACAGATACGCAGTATTTT. Translated: CASSSGQHTTDTQYF.

J is TRBJ1-2 and V is TRBV24-1; 10 bases fit TRBD1. CDR3 size: 15 residues. V lost 4 bases and J lost 7; bases outside the gene matches: 8. The V gene's germline CDR1 is KGHDR and CDR2 SFDVKD. This CDR3 reads CATSDWGQGKAGYTF. DNA for the CDR3: TGTGCCACCAGTGACTGGGGACAGGGGAAGGCTGGCTACACCTTC.

V usage is TRBV9 and J usage is TRBJ2-7; no firm D call. The CDR3 consists of 15 residues. Trimming took 0 bases from V and 0 from J, leaving 10 bases between them. CDR1 SGDLS and CDR2 YYNGEE come from the germline V gene. CDR3: CASSVGPLSSYEQYF. Written as DNA, the CDR3 is TGTGCCAGCAGCGTAGGCCCCCTGAGCTCCTACGAGCAGTACTTC.

The chain is built from TRBV11-2 and TRBJ2-5, with D perhaps matching TRBD1 (6 bases). The CDR3 length is 15 residues. CDR1 and CDR2 from the germline V gene are SGHAT and FQNNGV. Trimming left V 4 bases short and J 2 bases short, with 14 bases between. The CDR3 here is CASSWTATPQETQYF. For the CDR3, the DNA is TGTGCCAGCAGCTGGACAGCTACCCCACAAGAGACCCAGTACTTC.

The chain recombines TRBV28 with TRBJ1-6; D may be TRBD1 (5 bases). V lost 3 bases and J lost 2, with 14 bases in between. This CDR3 is 17 amino acids long. Germline CDR1 reads MDHEN; CDR2 reads SYDVKM. CDR3 coding DNA: TGTGCCAGCAGTTTCCTCTCAGGGACGACCTATAATTCACCCCTCCACTTT. Translation gives CASSFLSGTTYNSPLHF. Complete variable domain (other parts from reference TRBV28 and TRBJ1-6): DVKVTQSSRYLVKRTGEKVFLECVQDMDHENMFWYRQDPGLGLRLIYFSYDVKMKEKGDIPEGYSVSREKKERFSLILESASTNQTSMYLCASSFLSGTTYNSPLHFGNGTRLTVT.

This clone was picked up one time. The chain links TRBV4-1 to TRBJ1-1, with a tentative D call TRBD1 (5 bases). This CDR3 contains 13 residues. CDR1 and CDR2 from the germline V gene are MGHRA and YSYEKL. Trimming cost V 5 bases and J 5 bases, with 12 bases left between them. CDR3 DNA: TGCGCCAGCAGCTGGGACGGGGAAACTGAAGCTTTCTTT. Translated, it gives CASSWDGETEAFF.

In DNA form, the CDR3 reads TGTGCCAGCAGCTCCGCGGTTGACAGGGGAGGTGGCAATGAGCAGTTCTTC. This codes for CASSSAVDRGGGNEQFF. The V call is TRBV5-4, the J call TRBJ2-1, with 8 bases that match TRBD1. CDR3 length: 17 amino acids. J gave up 6 bases and V 3 bases, and 14 bases lay outside the gene matches. The germline V gene has CDR1 SGHNT and CDR2 YYREEE (reference sequence).

This clone showed up just a few times. The chain recombines TRBV27 with TRBJ2-7, with 7 bases identical to TRBD1. V trimming: 6 bases; J trimming: 4 bases; junction bases outside the gene matches: 9. Germline values: CDR1 MNHEY, CDR2 SMNVEV (reference sequence). The CDR3 extends over 14 amino acids. CDR3: CASRPRTGAYEQYF. The CDR3 nucleotides are TGTGCCAGCAGACCACGGACAGGAGCTTACGAGCAGTACTTC.